This paragraph covers one TCR beta chain sequence. Its specificity is not known. Profiled with immunoSEQ multiplex PCR; TCRdb holds only in-frame clones, not every one. The sample comprises tens of thousands of clones, over 65% of which are singletons, and about 4% rests with the top ten. Trimming left V 0 bases short and J 3 bases short, with 10 bases between. From germline, CDR1 is SGHDT and CDR2 YYEEEE. This CDR3 is 14 amino acids long. Patients with chemo-refractory metastatic non-small-cell lung cancer received focal radiation plus CTLA-4 blockade with ipilimumab. The data stem from a study of radiotherapy plus CTLA-4 blockade in lung cancer. In the study overall: Across the patients, objective responses occurred in about 19%, and disease control in roughly 31%. Findings and limits, study-wide: Expansion of tumor-derived TCR clones was observed in blood after radiotherapy plus ipilimumab.

The V gene is TRBV5-6, the J gene TRBJ2-7, with D possibly TRBD1 on 5 matching bases. The source material was peripheral blood, sampled from a patient treated with radiotherapy plus ipilimumab. This receptor was obtained from a human donor with non-small cell lung cancer who had a partial response to radiotherapy plus ipilimumab. CDR3 nucleotides: TGTGCCAGCAGCTTGGCGAGACAGATCTACGAGCAGTACTTC. It specifies CASSLARQIYEQYF.